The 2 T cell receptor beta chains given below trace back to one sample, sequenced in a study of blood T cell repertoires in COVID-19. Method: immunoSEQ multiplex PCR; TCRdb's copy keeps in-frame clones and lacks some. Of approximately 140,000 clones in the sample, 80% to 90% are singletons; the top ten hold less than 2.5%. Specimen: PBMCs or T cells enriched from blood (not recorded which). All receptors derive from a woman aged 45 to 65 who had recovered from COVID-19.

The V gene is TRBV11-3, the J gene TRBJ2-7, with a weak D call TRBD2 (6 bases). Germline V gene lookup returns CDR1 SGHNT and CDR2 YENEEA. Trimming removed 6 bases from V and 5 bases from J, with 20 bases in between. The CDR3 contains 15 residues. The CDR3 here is CASRPSGGPVHEQYF. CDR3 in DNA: TGTGCCAGCAGACCCTCCGGGGGACCTGTCCACGAGCAGTACTTC.

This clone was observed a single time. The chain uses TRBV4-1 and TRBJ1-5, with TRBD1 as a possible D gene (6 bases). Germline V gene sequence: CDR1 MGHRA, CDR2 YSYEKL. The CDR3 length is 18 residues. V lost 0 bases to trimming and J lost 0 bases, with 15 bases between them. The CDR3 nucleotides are TGCGCCAGCAGCCAAGAATTTGGGACATATTATAGCAATCAGCCCCAGCATTTT. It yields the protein CASSQEFGTYYSNQPQHF.